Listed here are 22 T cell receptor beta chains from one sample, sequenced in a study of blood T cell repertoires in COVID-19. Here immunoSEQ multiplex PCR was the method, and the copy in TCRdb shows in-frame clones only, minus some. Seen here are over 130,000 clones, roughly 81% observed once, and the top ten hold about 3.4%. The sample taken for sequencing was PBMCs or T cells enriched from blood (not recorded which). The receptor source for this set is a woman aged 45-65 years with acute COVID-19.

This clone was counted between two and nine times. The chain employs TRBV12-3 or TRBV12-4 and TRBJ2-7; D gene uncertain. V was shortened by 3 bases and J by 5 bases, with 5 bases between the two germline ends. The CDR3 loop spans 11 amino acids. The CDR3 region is CASSFRNEQYF. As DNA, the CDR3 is TGTGCCAGCAGTTTTCGTAACGAGCAGTACTTC.

The CDR3 coding sequence is TGCAGCGTGGCCGGGACTAGCGGTCACAATGAGCAGTTCTTC. Translation: CSVAGTSGHNEQFF. The chain employs TRBV29-1 and TRBJ2-1; the match to TRBD2 covers 11 bases. The J segment lost 5 bases and the V segment lost 6 bases, leaving 6 bases of the junction unmatched. Germline CDR1 SQVTM, CDR2 ANQGSEA. The CDR3 is 14 residues long.

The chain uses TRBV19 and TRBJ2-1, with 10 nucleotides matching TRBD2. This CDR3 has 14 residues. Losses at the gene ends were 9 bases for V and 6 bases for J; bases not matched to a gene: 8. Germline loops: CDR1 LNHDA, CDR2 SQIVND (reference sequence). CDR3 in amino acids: CASSAGLAANEQFF. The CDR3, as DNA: TGTGCCAGCTCTGCAGGACTAGCGGCCAATGAGCAGTTCTTC.

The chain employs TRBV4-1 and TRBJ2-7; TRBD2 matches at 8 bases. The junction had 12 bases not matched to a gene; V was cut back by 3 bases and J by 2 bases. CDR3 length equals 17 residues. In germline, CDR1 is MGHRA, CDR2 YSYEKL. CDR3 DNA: TGCGCCAGCAGCCAGGAAGTCCTTAGCGGGGTGGCCTACGAGCAGTACTTC. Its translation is CASSQEVLSGVAYEQYF.

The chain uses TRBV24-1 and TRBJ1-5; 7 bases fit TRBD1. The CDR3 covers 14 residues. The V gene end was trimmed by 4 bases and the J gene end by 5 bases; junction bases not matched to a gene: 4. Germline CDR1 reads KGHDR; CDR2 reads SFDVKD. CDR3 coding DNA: TGTGCCACCAGTGACCGGACAGGATATCAGCCCCAGCATTTT. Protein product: CATSDRTGYQPQHF.

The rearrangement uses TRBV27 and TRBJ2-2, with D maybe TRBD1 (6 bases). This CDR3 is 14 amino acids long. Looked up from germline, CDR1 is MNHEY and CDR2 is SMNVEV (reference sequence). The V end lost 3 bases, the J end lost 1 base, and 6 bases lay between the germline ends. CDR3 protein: CASSFRGNTGELFF. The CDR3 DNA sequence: TGTGCCAGCAGTTTCAGGGGGAACACCGGGGAGCTGTTTTTT.

As DNA, the CDR3 is TGTGCCAGCAGTACCCTAGCGGGAGTATCCGAGCAGTACTTC. Its translation: CASSTLAGVSEQYF. V gene TRBV27 combines with J gene TRBJ2-7; TRBD2 agrees at 10 bases. The CDR3 runs to 14 residues. CDR1 is MNHEY, CDR2 SMNVEV, per germline (reference sequence). The V segment lost 5 bases and the J segment 6 bases; nucleotides outside the gene matches: 7.

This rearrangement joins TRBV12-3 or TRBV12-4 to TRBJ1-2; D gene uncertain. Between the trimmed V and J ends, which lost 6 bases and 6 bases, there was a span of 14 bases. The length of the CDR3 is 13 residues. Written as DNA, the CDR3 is TGTGCCAGCAGCCGCGACGGAGCGGATGGCTACACCTTC. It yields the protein CASSRDGADGYTF.

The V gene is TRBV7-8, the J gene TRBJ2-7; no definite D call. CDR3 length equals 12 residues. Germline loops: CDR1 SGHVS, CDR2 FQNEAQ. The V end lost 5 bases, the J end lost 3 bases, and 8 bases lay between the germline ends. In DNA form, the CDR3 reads TGTGCCAGCAGCCCCCACGGCTACGAGCAGTACTTC. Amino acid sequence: CASSPHGYEQYF.

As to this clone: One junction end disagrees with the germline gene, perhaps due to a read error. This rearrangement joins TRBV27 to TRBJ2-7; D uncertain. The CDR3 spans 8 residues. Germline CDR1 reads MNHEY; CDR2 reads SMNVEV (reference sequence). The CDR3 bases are TGTGCCAGCAGCTCGAGAAACTTC. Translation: CASSSRNF.

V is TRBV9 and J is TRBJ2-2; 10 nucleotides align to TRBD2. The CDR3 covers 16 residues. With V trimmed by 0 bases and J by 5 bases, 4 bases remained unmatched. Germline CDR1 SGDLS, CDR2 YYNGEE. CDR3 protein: CASSVGPSGSTGELFF. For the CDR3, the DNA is TGTGCCAGCAGCGTAGGGCCTAGCGGGAGTACCGGGGAGCTGTTTTTT. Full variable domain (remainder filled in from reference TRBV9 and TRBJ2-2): DSGVTQTPKHLITATGQRVTLRCSPRSGDLSVYWYQQSLDQGLQFLIQYYNGEERAKGNILERFSAQQFPDLHSELNLSSLELGDSALYFCASSVGPSGSTGELFFGEGSRLTVL.

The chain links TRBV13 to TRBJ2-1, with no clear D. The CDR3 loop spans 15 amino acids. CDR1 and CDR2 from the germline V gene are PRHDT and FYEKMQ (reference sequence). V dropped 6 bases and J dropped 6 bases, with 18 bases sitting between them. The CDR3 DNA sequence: TGTGCCAGCAGATATCTCGGTTCAGCAGGCAATGAGCAGTTCTTC. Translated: CASRYLGSAGNEQFF.

CDR3 loop: CASSQASGGRFLNTEAFF. The CDR3 DNA follows: TGCGCCAGCAGCCAGGCCTCGGGGGGGCGCTTTTTGAACACTGAAGCTTTCTTT. V gene TRBV4-3 combines with J gene TRBJ1-1, with D perhaps TRBD1 (6 bases). Deletions cut 3 bases from V and 0 bases from J, with 20 bases between. Germline CDR1 reads LGHNA; CDR2 reads YSLEER. The CDR3 sequence is 18 residues long.

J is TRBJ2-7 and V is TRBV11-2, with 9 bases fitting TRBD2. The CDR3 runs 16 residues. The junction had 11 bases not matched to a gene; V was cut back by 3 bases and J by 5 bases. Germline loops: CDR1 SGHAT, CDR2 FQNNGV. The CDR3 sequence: CASSFSRTSVQNEQYF. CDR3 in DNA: TGTGCCAGCAGCTTTTCCCGGACTAGCGTCCAGAACGAGCAGTACTTC.

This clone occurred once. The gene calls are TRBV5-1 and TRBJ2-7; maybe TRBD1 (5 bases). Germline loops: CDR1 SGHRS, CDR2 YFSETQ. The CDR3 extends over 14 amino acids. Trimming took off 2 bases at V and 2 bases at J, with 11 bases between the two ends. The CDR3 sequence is CASSFDGATYEQYF. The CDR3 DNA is TGCGCCAGCAGCTTTGATGGGGCCACCTACGAGCAGTACTTC.

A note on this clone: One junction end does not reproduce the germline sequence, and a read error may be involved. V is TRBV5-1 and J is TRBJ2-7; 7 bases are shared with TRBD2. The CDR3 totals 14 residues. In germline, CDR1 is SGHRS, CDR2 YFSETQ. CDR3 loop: CASRLGAGTYEQYF. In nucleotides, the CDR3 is TGCGCCAGCAGGTTGGGAGCGGGGACCTACGAGCAGTACTTC.

CDR3 sequence reads: CASSPRGRRYGYTF. The CDR3 DNA reads as TGTGCCAGCAGCCCCAGGGGGCGCCGTTATGGCTACACCTTC. V gene TRBV3-1 (or the pseudogene TRBV3-2) combines with J gene TRBJ1-2; 8 positions match TRBD1. This CDR3 contains 14 residues. Germline values: CDR1 LGHDT, CDR2 YNNKEL (reference sequence). V was pared by 4 bases and J by 5 bases, with 6 bases of the junction left unmatched.

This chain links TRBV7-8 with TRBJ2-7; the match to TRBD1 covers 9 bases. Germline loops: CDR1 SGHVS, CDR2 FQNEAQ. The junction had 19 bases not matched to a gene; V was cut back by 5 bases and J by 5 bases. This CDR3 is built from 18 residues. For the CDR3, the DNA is TGTGCCAGCAGCCCCTACCCTCCTACAGGGGGCGGTAGCGACGAGCAGTACTTC. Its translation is CASSPYPPTGGGSDEQYF.

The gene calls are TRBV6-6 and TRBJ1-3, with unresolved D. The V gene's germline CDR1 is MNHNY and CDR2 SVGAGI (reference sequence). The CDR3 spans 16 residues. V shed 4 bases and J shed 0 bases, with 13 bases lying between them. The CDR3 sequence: CASSFAGGNSGNTIYF. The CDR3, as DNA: TGTGCCAGCAGTTTTGCGGGCGGGAACTCTGGAAACACCATATATTTT.

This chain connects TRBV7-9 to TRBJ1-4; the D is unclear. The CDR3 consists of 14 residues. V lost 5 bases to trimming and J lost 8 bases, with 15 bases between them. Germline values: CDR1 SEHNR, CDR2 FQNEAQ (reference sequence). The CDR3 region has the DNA TGTGCCAGCAGCAGCGACCCCCTCATAGAAAAACTGTTTTTT. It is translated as CASSSDPLIEKLFF.

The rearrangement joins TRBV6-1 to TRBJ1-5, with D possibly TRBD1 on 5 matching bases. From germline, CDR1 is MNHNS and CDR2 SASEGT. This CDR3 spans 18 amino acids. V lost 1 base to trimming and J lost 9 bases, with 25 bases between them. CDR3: CASSEGWPGTEGLRPQHF. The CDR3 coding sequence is TGTGCCAGCAGTGAAGGGTGGCCGGGGACGGAGGGCTTGAGGCCCCAGCATTTT.

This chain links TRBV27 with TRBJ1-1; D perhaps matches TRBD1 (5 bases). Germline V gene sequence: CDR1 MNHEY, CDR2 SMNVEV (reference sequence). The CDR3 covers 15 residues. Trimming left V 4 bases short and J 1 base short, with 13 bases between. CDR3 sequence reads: CASSSSTGWNTEAFF. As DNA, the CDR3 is TGTGCCAGCAGTTCCTCCACAGGCTGGAACACTGAAGCTTTCTTT.